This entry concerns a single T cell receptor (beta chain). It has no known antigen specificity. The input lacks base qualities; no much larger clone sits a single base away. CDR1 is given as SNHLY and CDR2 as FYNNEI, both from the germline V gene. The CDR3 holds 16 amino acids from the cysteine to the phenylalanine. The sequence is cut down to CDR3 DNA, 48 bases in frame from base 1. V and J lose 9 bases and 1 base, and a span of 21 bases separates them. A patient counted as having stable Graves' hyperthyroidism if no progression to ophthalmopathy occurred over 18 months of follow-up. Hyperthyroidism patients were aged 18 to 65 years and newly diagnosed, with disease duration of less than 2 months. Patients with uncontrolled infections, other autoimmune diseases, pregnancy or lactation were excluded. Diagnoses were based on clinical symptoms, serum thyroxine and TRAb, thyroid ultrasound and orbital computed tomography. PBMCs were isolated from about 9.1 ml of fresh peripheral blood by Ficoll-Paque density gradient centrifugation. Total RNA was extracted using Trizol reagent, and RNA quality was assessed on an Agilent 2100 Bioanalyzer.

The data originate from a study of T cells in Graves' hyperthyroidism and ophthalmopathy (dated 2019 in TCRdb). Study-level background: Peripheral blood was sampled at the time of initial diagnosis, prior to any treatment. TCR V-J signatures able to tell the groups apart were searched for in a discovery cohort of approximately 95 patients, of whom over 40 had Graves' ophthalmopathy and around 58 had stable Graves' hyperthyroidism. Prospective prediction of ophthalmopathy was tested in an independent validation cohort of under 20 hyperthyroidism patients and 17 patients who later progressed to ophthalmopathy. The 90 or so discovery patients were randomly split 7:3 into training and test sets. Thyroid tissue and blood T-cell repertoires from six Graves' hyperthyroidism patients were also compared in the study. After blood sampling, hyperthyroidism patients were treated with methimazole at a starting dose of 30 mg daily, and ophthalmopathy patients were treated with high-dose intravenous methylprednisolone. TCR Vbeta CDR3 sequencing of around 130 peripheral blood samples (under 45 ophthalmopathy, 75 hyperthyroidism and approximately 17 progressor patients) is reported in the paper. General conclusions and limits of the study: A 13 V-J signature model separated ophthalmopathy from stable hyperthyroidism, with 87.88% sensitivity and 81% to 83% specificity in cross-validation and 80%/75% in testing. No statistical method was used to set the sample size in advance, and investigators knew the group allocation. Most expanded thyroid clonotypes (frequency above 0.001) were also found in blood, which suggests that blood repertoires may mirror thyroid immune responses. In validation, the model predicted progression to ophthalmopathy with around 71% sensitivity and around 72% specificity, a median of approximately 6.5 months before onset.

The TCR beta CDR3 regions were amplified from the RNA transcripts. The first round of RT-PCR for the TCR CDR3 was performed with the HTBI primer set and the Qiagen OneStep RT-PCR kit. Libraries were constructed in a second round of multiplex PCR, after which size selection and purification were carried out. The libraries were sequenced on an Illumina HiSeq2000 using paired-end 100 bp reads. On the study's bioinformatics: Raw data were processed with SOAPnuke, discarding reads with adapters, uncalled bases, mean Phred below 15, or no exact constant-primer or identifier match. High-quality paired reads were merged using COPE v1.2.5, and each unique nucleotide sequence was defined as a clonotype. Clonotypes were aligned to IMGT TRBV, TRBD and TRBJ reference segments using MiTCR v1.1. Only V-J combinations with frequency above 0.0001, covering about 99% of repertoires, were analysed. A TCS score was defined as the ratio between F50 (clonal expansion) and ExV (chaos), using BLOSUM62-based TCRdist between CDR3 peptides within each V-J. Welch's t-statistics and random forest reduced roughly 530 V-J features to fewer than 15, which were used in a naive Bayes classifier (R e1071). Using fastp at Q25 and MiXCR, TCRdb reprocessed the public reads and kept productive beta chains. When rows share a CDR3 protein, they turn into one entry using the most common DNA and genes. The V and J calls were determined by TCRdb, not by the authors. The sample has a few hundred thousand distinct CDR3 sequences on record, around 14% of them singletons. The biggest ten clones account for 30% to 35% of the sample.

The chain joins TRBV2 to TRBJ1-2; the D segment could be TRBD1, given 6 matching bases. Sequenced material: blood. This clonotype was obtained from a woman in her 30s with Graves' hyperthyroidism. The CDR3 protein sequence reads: CASTPSLNRVNYGYTF. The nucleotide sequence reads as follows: TGTGCCAGTACTCCAAGTCTAAACAGGGTTAACTATGGCTACACCTTC.